One and the same sample provided the 21 T cell receptor beta chains below, sequenced in a study of response to subunit inactivated influenza vaccine. MiXCR, run by TCRdb on the RT-PCR reads, gives a single entry per CDR3 protein. The sample has some 600,000 distinct CDR3 sequences; approximately 14% are singletons. This specimen consisted of PBMCs from blood, obtained roughly 15 days before vaccination. All receptors derive from a man aged 50 to 59 who received an inactivated influenza vaccine.

DNA of the CDR3: TGCGCCAGCAGCTCCGGGGACATCACCGAGCAGTACTTC. This sequence encodes CASSSGDITEQYF. V usage is TRBV5-1 and J usage is TRBJ2-7; possible D gene TRBD1, 6 bases. This CDR3 is built from 13 residues. The germline CDR1 and CDR2 sequences are SGHRS and YFSETQ. V gave up 3 bases and J gave up 6 bases, with 13 bases separating them.

This chain joins TRBV9 and TRBJ2-1; 8 nucleotides match TRBD1. V lost 0 bases to trimming and J lost 5 bases; unmatched junction nucleotides: 7. The germline CDR1 and CDR2 sequences are SGDLS and YYNGEE. This CDR3 has 16 amino acids. The DNA of the CDR3 is TGTGCCAGCAGCGTAGGGCTGCAGGGGGCCAACAATGAGCAGTTCTTC. Protein: CASSVGLQGANNEQFF.

This clonotype was observed a few times. This chain joins TRBV18 and TRBJ2-2; 11 bases agree with TRBD2. Germline CDR1 and CDR2: KGHSH and LQKENI. V gave up 3 bases and J gave up 7 bases; unmatched junction bases: 7. The CDR3 runs to 16 residues. CDR3 in amino acids: CASSPGTSGPFGELFF. CDR3 sequence (DNA): TGTGCCAGCTCACCCGGGACTAGCGGACCATTCGGGGAGCTGTTTTTT. Full variable domain (rest looked up from reference TRBV18 and TRBJ2-2): NAGVMQNPRHLVRRRGQEARLRCSPMKGHSHVYWYRQLPEEGLKFMVYLQKENIIDESGMPKERFSAEFPKEGPSILRIQQVVRGDSAAYFCASSPGTSGPFGELFFGEGSRLTVL.

This clonotype was recorded a few times. This chain joins TRBV27 and TRBJ2-7; D is perhaps TRBD2 (5 bases). Germline V CDR1 and CDR2: MNHEY, SMNVEV (reference sequence). The CDR3 covers 15 residues. Trimming removed 4 bases from V and 4 bases from J, with 17 bases in between. CDR3 loop: CASSSGGGVLYEQYF. The CDR3, as DNA: TGTGCCAGCAGTTCGGGCGGAGGAGTGTTGTACGAGCAGTACTTC.

This clonotype was found many times. The chain recombines TRBV24-1 with TRBJ2-3, with a tentative D call TRBD2 (6 bases). The CDR3 is 12 amino acids. CDR1 is KGHDR, CDR2 SFDVKD, per germline. V was shortened by 8 bases and J by 6 bases, with 11 bases between the two germline ends. CDR3 in DNA: TGTGCCACCATGCGGGACGGGGATACGCAGTATTTT. It codes for CATMRDGDTQYF.

This clonotype was observed many times. The chain recombines TRBV7-2 with TRBJ1-2, with 7 bases fitting TRBD1. Germline CDR1 is SGHTA and CDR2 is FQGNSA. The CDR3 sequence is 15 residues long. With V trimmed by 5 bases and J by 4 bases, 10 bases remained unmatched. The CDR3 nucleotides read TGTGCCAGCAGCCCAGCAGGACAGGCCAGCTATGGCTACACCTTC. It encodes CASSPAGQASYGYTF.

This clonotype has a handful of counts. This sequence joins TRBV6-1 and TRBJ2-5; 7 bases align to TRBD1. V lost 5 bases and J lost 5; bases outside the gene matches: 11. Germline V gene sequence: CDR1 MNHNS, CDR2 SASEGT. This CDR3 region has 15 residues. This CDR3 is CASSRSGQDGETQYF. CDR3 coding DNA: TGTGCCAGCAGTCGATCCGGACAGGACGGGGAGACCCAGTACTTC.

V is TRBV6-5 and J is TRBJ2-7; 7 nucleotides agree with TRBD1. V lost 2 bases, J lost 5 bases, and 3 bases stayed unmatched. The V gene's germline CDR1 is MNHEY and CDR2 SVGAGI. CDR3 size: 13 residues. DNA for the CDR3: TGTGCCAGCAGTTACGTTACAGGGGACGAGCAGTACTTC. It encodes CASSYVTGDEQYF.

This clonotype came up a few times. CDR3 amino acids: CSARDPRTAPTDTQYF. The CDR3 nucleotides read TGCAGTGCTAGAGATCCTCGGACAGCACCCACAGATACGCAGTATTTT. This chain joins TRBV20-1 and TRBJ2-3, with a possible D match to TRBD1 (6 bases). Trimming removed 0 bases from V and 2 bases from J, with 15 bases in between. This CDR3 has 16 residues. Looked up from germline, CDR1 is DFQATT and CDR2 is SNEGSKA (reference sequence).

Only a few counts were recorded for this clonotype. CDR3 amino acids: CASSGFRTEASDTQYF. CDR3 coding DNA: TGTGCCAGCAGCGGTTTCCGGACAGAAGCATCGGATACGCAGTATTTT. This chain links TRBV9 with TRBJ2-3; D perhaps matches TRBD1 (6 bases). Trimming left V 3 bases short and J 6 bases short, with 20 bases between. The CDR3 covers 16 residues. CDR1 and CDR2 (germline): SGDLS, YYNGEE.

The CDR3 DNA sequence: TGTGCCAGCAGTTTAAGTCTGGGACAGGGGACTAACTATGGCTACACCTTC. Its protein is CASSLSLGQGTNYGYTF. The chain links TRBV28 to TRBJ1-2, with 10 bases identical to TRBD1. With V trimmed by 2 bases and J by 0 bases, 6 bases remained unmatched. CDR3 length: 17 amino acids. The V gene's germline CDR1 is MDHEN and CDR2 SYDVKM.

In its sample, this clonotype was seen a few times. This sequence joins TRBV5-5 and TRBJ1-5; D is uncertain. The germline V gene encodes CDR1 SGHKS and CDR2 YYEKEE (reference sequence). V lost 5 bases and J 3 bases, leaving 12 bases between the germline ends. The CDR3 has 14 amino acids. The CDR3 DNA reads as TGTGCCAGCAGTTCAGTCGCCTTCAATCAGCCCCAGCATTTT. This codes for CASSSVAFNQPQHF.

This clonotype was seen ten or more times. DNA of the CDR3: TGTGCCAGCAGTTACTCGACTAGAGGGCGATCCATGAACACTGAAGCTTTCTTT. It translates to CASSYSTRGRSMNTEAFF. The chain carries TRBV6-2 or TRBV6-3 and TRBJ1-1, with D uncertain. The V and J ends lost 0 bases and 0 bases respectively, with 17 bases between them. Germline CDR1 and CDR2: MNHEY and SVGEGT. This CDR3 is built from 18 residues.

This clonotype has only a few counts. The chain links TRBV20-1 to TRBJ2-1, with 8 nucleotides matching TRBD2. This CDR3 is built from 11 residues. Germline V gene sequence: CDR1 DFQATT, CDR2 SNEGSKA (reference sequence). The CDR3 loop reads CSPGTSNEQFF. The CDR3 DNA reads TGCAGCCCCGGGACTAGCAATGAGCAGTTCTTC.

This clonotype was found a few times. The chain carries TRBV20-1 and TRBJ1-6; the match to TRBD1 covers 7 bases. The CDR3 loop spans 15 amino acids. J lost 7 bases, V lost 2 bases, and 8 bases had no gene match. Germline loops: CDR1 DFQATT, CDR2 SNEGSKA (reference sequence). The CDR3 nucleotides read TGCAGTGCTAGACTTGCGAGGGGGCGGAATTCACCCCTCCACTTT. This translates into CSARLARGRNSPLHF.

Comment on this clonotype: The junction departs from the called germline gene at one end, perhaps through a read error. The J gene is TRBJ2-1, the V gene TRBV4-1; 7 bases line up with TRBD1. Germline lookup yields CDR1 MGHRA and CDR2 YSYEKL. CDR3 length: 13 residues. CDR3 amino acids: CASSEDRDSEQFF. CDR3 in DNA: TGCGCCAGCAGCGAAGACAGGGACAGTGAGCAGTTCTTC.

There are a few counts of this clonotype. Here the CDR3 DNA reads TGCGCCAGCAGCTTTTCCGGGGGGGCCGCAGATACGCAGTATTTT. Translated, it gives CASSFSGGAADTQYF. This sequence joins TRBV4-1 and TRBJ2-3; 8 nucleotides match TRBD2. The CDR3 extends over 15 amino acids. V lost 5 bases, J lost 4 bases, and 8 bases stayed unmatched. CDR1 and CDR2 from the germline V gene are MGHRA and YSYEKL.

V gene TRBV18 combines with J gene TRBJ2-1, with TRBD2 matching 11 bases. Germline V gene lookup returns CDR1 KGHSH and CDR2 LQKENI. The junction had 8 bases not matched to a gene; V was cut back by 3 bases and J by 7 bases. The CDR3 runs 16 residues. The CDR3 region is CASSPVGLAAPNEQFF. CDR3 bases: TGTGCCAGCTCACCGGTGGGACTAGCGGCCCCGAATGAGCAGTTCTTC.

V and J are TRBV6-2 or TRBV6-3 and TRBJ2-1; D possibly corresponds to TRBD2 (5 bases). CDR3 length equals 17 residues. The V and J ends lost 4 bases and 1 base respectively, with 17 bases between them. CDR1 and CDR2 from the germline V gene are MNHEY and SVGEGT. The CDR3 here is CASSSARGRLSYNEQFF. The CDR3 DNA reads as TGTGCCAGCAGTTCCGCCCGGGGTCGGTTGTCCTACAATGAGCAGTTCTTC.

V usage is TRBV5-6 and J usage is TRBJ2-7; D not resolved. V was shortened by 4 bases and J by 3 bases, with 17 bases between the two germline ends. In germline, CDR1 is SGHDT, CDR2 YYEEEE. This CDR3 spans 15 amino acids. DNA for the CDR3: TGTGCCAGCAGCCTGACCGGAGTCCTGATCTACGAGCAGTACTTC. It codes for CASSLTGVLIYEQYF.

The rearrangement joins TRBV7-9 to TRBJ2-1; TRBD2 is a possible D gene (6 bases). Germline V gene sequence: CDR1 SEHNR, CDR2 FQNEAQ (reference sequence). The CDR3 has 16 amino acids. V lost 5 bases, J lost 7 bases, and 21 bases lay in between. CDR3 bases: TGTGCCAGCAGCCCAAGTGTCGGGCGGGGAGGAAATGAGCAGTTCTTC. It is translated as CASSPSVGRGGNEQFF.